A selection of T cell receptor beta chains follows, all from one sample in a study of early T cells in non-severe SARS-CoV-2 infection. TCRdb independently ran MiXCR on the 5' RACE reads; one entry per CDR3 protein. The sample consists of roughly 29,000 distinct CDR3 sequences, approximately 4.2% of them appearing once. The source material was whole blood. The receptor set was obtained from an adult who was a healthcare worker with PCR-confirmed SARS-CoV-2 infection or an uninfected control (not recorded which). Both conserved end residues are part of each CDR3. D genes are given only for firm matches. Only some rows state a clone size, as once, few, many or a class for expanded clones.

d_call	clone_size	j_call	v_call	cdr3_aa	cdr3_nt
-	few	TRBJ2-2	TRBV5-1	CASSLKGTNTGELFF	TGCGCCAGCAGCTTAAAGGGGACGAACACCGGGGAGCTGTTTTTT
TRBD2	few	TRBJ2-1	TRBV24-1	CATSGSSRGASYNEQFF	TGTGCCACCAGTGGTAGCTCGCGGGGGGCCTCCTACAATGAGCAGTTCTTC
-	many	TRBJ1-2	TRBV7-9	CASSFPGALTAGYTF	TGTGCCAGCAGCTTTCCAGGGGCCCTCACGGCGGGCTACACCTTC
-	many	TRBJ2-2	TRBV7-9	CASSSGRSATGELFF	TGTGCCAGCAGCTCGGGACGTTCAGCCACCGGGGAGCTGTTTTTT
TRBD1	many	TRBJ2-7	TRBV10-3	CAISERRQGTEQYF	TGTGCCATCAGTGAGCGGCGACAGGGGACCGAGCAGTACTTC
TRBD2	many	TRBJ2-3	TRBV7-2	CASSLARGGTDTQYF	TGTGCCAGCAGCTTAGCCCGGGGGGGGACAGATACGCAGTATTTT
TRBD2	many	TRBJ2-5	TRBV6-5	CASRLAGGGTQYF	TGTGCCAGCAGACTAGCGGGAGGCGGGACCCAGTACTTC
TRBD2	many	TRBJ2-3	TRBV3-1	CASSQLLAGGTDTQYF	TGTGCCAGCAGCCAGCTACTAGCGGGGGGCACAGATACGCAGTATTTT
TRBD1	many	TRBJ1-6	TRBV6-4	CASSEDRDNSPLHF	TGTGCCAGCAGTGAGGACAGGGATAATTCACCCCTCCACTTT
-	medium-sized	TRBJ2-3	TRBV27	CASSLEGDTQYF	TGTGCCAGCAGTTTAGAAGGAGATACGCAGTATTTT
TRBD1	many	TRBJ1-1	TRBV11-2	CASSLIQGYTEAFF	TGTGCCAGCAGCTTAATACAGGGGTACACTGAAGCTTTCTTT
-	many	TRBJ2-2	TRBV12-3/TRBV12-4	CASSLGSNTGELFF	TGTGCCAGCAGTTTGGGCAGTAACACCGGGGAGCTGTTTTTT
TRBD2	-	TRBJ2-1	TRBV5-4	CASSLAGGSHYNEQFF	TGTGCCAGCAGCTTGGCGGGGGGGAGCCATTACAATGAGCAGTTCTTC
-	many	TRBJ1-5	TRBV18	CASSPQGLNQPQHF	TGTGCCAGCTCACCACAGGGATTGAATCAGCCCCAGCATTTT
-	many	TRBJ1-5	TRBV10-3	CAISEEGRPKPQHF	TGTGCCATCAGCGAAGAGGGGCGGCCGAAGCCCCAGCATTTT
-	many	TRBJ2-5	TRBV4-2	CASSQDKETQYF	TGTGCCAGCAGCCAAGACAAGGAGACCCAGTACTTC
-	many	TRBJ2-2	TRBV24-1	CATSETSRYGELFF	TGTGCCACCAGTGAAACATCTAGATACGGGGAGCTGTTTTTT
-	many	TRBJ2-1	TRBV7-2	CASSLGGASEQFF	TGTGCCAGCAGCTTAGGGGGGGCGTCTGAGCAGTTCTTC
TRBD1	many	TRBJ1-5	TRBV29-1	CSVGEQQGRNQPQHF	TGCAGCGTTGGCGAACAACAGGGGCGCAATCAGCCCCAGCATTTT
TRBD2	few	TRBJ2-1	TRBV11-2	CASSLVRTSPNNEQFF	TGTGCCAGCAGCTTAGTAAGGACTAGCCCTAACAATGAGCAGTTCTTC
TRBD1	few	TRBJ1-4	TRBV30	CAGAWDSSATNEKLFF	TGTGCCGGCGCTTGGGACAGCTCCGCAACTAATGAAAAACTGTTTTTT
TRBD1	many	TRBJ2-7	TRBV5-1	CASSPPGQGRYEQYF	TGCGCCAGCAGCCCGCCTGGACAGGGGCGCTACGAGCAGTACTTC
TRBD1	many	TRBJ2-1	TRBV10-3	CAISDTGGGRNNEQFF	TGTGCCATCAGTGATACAGGGGGCGGCCGAAACAATGAGCAGTTCTTC
-	many	TRBJ2-1	TRBV5-1	CASSLSHRYEQFF	TGCGCCAGCAGCTTATCCCATCGATATGAGCAGTTCTTC
-	many	TRBJ1-1	TRBV28	CASSLNPTMNTEAFF	TGTGCCAGCAGTTTAAACCCGACCATGAACACTGAAGCTTTCTTT
TRBD1	many	TRBJ2-7	TRBV10-1	CASSGGTATYEQYF	TGCGCCAGCAGTGGAGGGACAGCAACCTACGAGCAGTACTTC
-	-	TRBJ2-5	TRBV5-1	CASSLWADQETQYF	TGCGCCAGCAGCTTGTGGGCGGACCAAGAGACCCAGTACTTC
TRBD1	-	TRBJ2-2	TRBV20-1	CSAGQGADTGELFF	TGCAGTGCTGGACAGGGGGCTGACACCGGGGAGCTGTTTTTT
-	many	TRBJ1-1	TRBV30	CAWSLNRQAFF	TGTGCCTGGAGTTTGAACAGGCAAGCTTTCTTT
TRBD2	many	TRBJ2-1	TRBV3-1	CASSIIAGEGNEQFF	TGTGCCAGCAGCATTATAGCGGGAGAAGGCAATGAGCAGTTCTTC
-	-	TRBJ2-1	TRBV20-1	CSAPFPGYNEQFF	TGCAGTGCCCCCTTCCCGGGCTACAATGAGCAGTTCTTC
TRBD2	-	TRBJ2-1	TRBV9	CASSVASGIYNEQFF	TGTGCCAGCAGCGTAGCTAGCGGGATTTACAATGAGCAGTTCTTC
-	many	TRBJ2-5	TRBV19	CASSVRGETQYF	TGTGCCAGTAGCGTGAGGGGTGAGACCCAGTACTTC